This T cell receptor beta chain was recorded in a study of T cell responses to AZD1222 COVID-19 vaccine. Study results and caveats: Among the donors, most were white British and more were female, and clonal diversity was possibly underestimated.

The table came from immunoSEQ multiplex PCR; TCRdb's copy has only in-frame clones and leaves some out. Among around 83,000 clones, 90% were seen once, and the ten largest hold 5.4%. Turning to this clone: Antigen: not known.

Germline CDR1 is DFQATT and CDR2 is SNEGSKA (reference sequence). The V end was cut by 1 base, the J end by 6 bases, with 6 bases between. The CDR3 runs to 11 residues. The receptor was isolated from an adult who received the AZD1222 COVID-19 vaccine. V is TRBV20-1 and J is TRBJ1-1, with D hard to call. Here the sequenced sample was peripheral blood, taken 28 days after the second AZD1222 dose. The CDR3 loop is CSARVDAEAFF. CDR3 nucleotides: TGCAGTGCTAGAGTAGACGCTGAAGCTTTCTTT.